Each of the 22 T cell receptor beta chains below was sequenced from the same sample in a study of Ad26.COV2.S vaccination and SARS-CoV-2 variants. This table comes from immunoSEQ multiplex PCR, and its TCRdb copy is limited to in-frame clones, with some not included. The profile covers approximately 460,000 clones, with 70% to 90% appearing a single time and about 1.5% taken by the ten largest. Treatment: roughly 19 received Ad26.COV2.S at low or high dose, single or two shots; five or six received placebo; per-sample allocation not given. The samples date from day 63 after the first vaccine or placebo injection. The specimen comprised peripheral blood, sampled in a trial of Ad26.COV2.S vaccine versus placebo. All receptors derive from a person aged 18-65 years who received the Ad26.COV2.S COVID-19 vaccine or a placebo.

This sequence joins TRBV6-5 and TRBJ2-1; D unresolved. Germline lookup yields CDR1 MNHEY and CDR2 SVGAGI. V lost 7 bases and J 1 base, leaving 14 bases between the germline ends. The CDR3 runs to 15 residues. Written as DNA, the CDR3 is TGTGCCAGCACCCATCTTGGCCTTTCCTACAATGAGCAGTTCTTC. Translated: CASTHLGLSYNEQFF.

V is TRBV5-1 and J is TRBJ2-2; TRBD1 is a possible D gene (5 bases). Germline V gene sequence: CDR1 SGHRS, CDR2 YFSETQ. The ends were cut back, 4 bases at V and 7 bases at J, with 11 bases in the middle. The CDR3 totals 13 residues. The CDR3 here is CASSETDNGELFF. DNA for the CDR3: TGCGCCAGCAGCGAGACAGACAACGGGGAGCTGTTTTTT.

As for this clone: A read error may account for a junction end that differs from germline. The chain carries TRBV2 and TRBJ1-2; tentative D call: TRBD1 (5 bases). The CDR3 sequence is 8 residues long. The germline V gene has CDR1 SNHLY and CDR2 FYNNEI. DNA of the CDR3: TGTGCCAGCAGCCAGGGATACTTC. This sequence encodes CASSQGYF.

This clone came up once. The chain employs TRBV10-1 and TRBJ2-1; the D gene is possibly TRBD1 (6 bases). The CDR3 covers 14 residues. Trimming cost V 3 bases and J 12 bases, with 18 bases left between them. Per germline, CDR1 WNHNN and CDR2 SYGVQD (reference sequence). Here the CDR3 DNA reads TGCGCCAGCAGTGACCCCGGACAGTCCTACGGGCAGTTCTTC. Translating gives CASSDPGQSYGQFF.

The rearrangement joins TRBV5-4 to TRBJ2-7; 7 bases are shared with TRBD1. The V gene end was trimmed by 4 bases and the J gene end by 0 bases; junction bases not matched to a gene: 7. Germline lookup yields CDR1 SGHNT and CDR2 YYREEE (reference sequence). The CDR3 length is 15 residues. CDR3 DNA: TGTGCCAGCAGCACCGGGACAGTGTACTCCTACGAGCAGTACTTC. Amino acids: CASSTGTVYSYEQYF.

The chain recombines TRBV11-2 with TRBJ2-7; 11 nucleotides agree with TRBD2. CDR1 and CDR2 from the germline V gene are SGHAT and FQNNGV. The CDR3 is 17 amino acids. Germline trimming cut 1 base from V and 2 bases from J; bases unmatched to any gene: 7. The CDR3 protein is CASSLVTSGGPTYEQYF. The CDR3 DNA reads as TGTGCCAGCAGCTTAGTCACTAGCGGGGGACCGACCTACGAGCAGTACTTC.

This clone was seen only once. The chain carries TRBV5-1 and TRBJ2-7, with TRBD1 matching over 7 bases. Germline-derived CDR1 and CDR2 are SGHRS and YFSETQ. CDR3 length: 15 amino acids. V shed 4 bases, J shed 2 bases, and the junction held 9 bases outside the gene matches. DNA of the CDR3: TGCGCCAGCAGCCCCCGGGACAGTGTTACCTACGAGCAGTACTTC. Translated: CASSPRDSVTYEQYF.

This clone was observed a few times. V usage is TRBV2 and J usage is TRBJ1-6; perhaps TRBD1 as D (5 bases). The V and J ends lost 4 bases and 6 bases respectively, with 13 bases between them. Germline V gene lookup returns CDR1 SNHLY and CDR2 FYNNEI. The CDR3 is made up of 15 amino acids. For the CDR3, the DNA is TGTGCCAGCAGTGCCGGCAGGGCTCCTAATTCACCCCTCCACTTT. Residues: CASSAGRAPNSPLHF.

The J gene is TRBJ2-1, the V gene TRBV19; 9 bases map to TRBD2. This CDR3 has 17 amino acids. Germline-derived CDR1 and CDR2 are LNHDA and SQIVND (reference sequence). V shed 5 bases and J 4 bases; nucleotides not matched to a gene: 12. In DNA form, the CDR3 reads TGTGCCAGTAGTTCGGCGGGGCGGGAGGGCCGGTACAATGAGCAGTTCTTC. It is translated as CASSSAGREGRYNEQFF.

The rearrangement uses TRBV4-2 and TRBJ1-1; D is unresolved. The CDR3 is made up of 17 amino acids. Trimming removed 0 bases at V and 4 bases at J, with 18 bases between. Per germline, CDR1 LGHNA and CDR2 YNFKEQ. The CDR3 DNA sequence: TGTGCCAGCAGCCAAGACGTTGAGCAGGAGGGATTCACTGAAGCTTTCTTT. Translated, it gives CASSQDVEQEGFTEAFF.

The chain combines TRBV10-1 with TRBJ2-7; D is unclear. CDR1 WNHNN and CDR2 SYGVQD come from the germline V gene (reference sequence). V lost 2 bases and J lost 5, with 1 base in between. The CDR3 runs 10 residues. DNA of the CDR3: TGCGCCAGCAGTGAGGACGAGCAGTACTTC. This translates into CASSEDEQYF.

J is TRBJ2-4 and V is TRBV11-1; perhaps TRBD1 as D (6 bases). V was cut by 1 base and J by 6 bases, with 13 bases left in between. The CDR3 sequence is 15 residues long. CDR1 and CDR2 (germline): SGHAT, FQDESV (reference sequence). The chain's CDR3 is CASSLDRTRGNIQYF. CDR3 in DNA: TGTGCCAGCAGCTTAGACAGGACCAGGGGAAACATTCAGTACTTC.

V is TRBV18 and J is TRBJ1-2; 10 bases fit TRBD1. The germline CDR1 and CDR2 sequences are KGHSH and LQKENI. V was pared by 3 bases and J by 8 bases, with 9 bases of the junction left unmatched. This CDR3 contains 15 residues. The CDR3 coding sequence is TGTGCCAGCTCACCGGAGACAGGGGGCGCGGAGGGCTACACCTTC. Translation gives CASSPETGGAEGYTF.

CDR3 loop: CSVIVTEAFF. CDR3 coding DNA: TGCAGCGTTATAGTCACTGAAGCTTTCTTT. V and J are TRBV29-1 and TRBJ1-1; D is unclear. Trimming removed 5 bases at V and 4 bases at J, with 5 bases between. Germline CDR1 is SQVTM and CDR2 is ANQGSEA. The CDR3 has 10 amino acids.

The V call is TRBV9, the J call TRBJ2-7; 9 bases match TRBD1. Germline CDR1 and CDR2: SGDLS and YYNGEE. V shed 3 bases, J shed 4 bases, and the junction held 8 bases outside the gene matches. The CDR3 extends over 15 amino acids. CDR3 nucleotides: TGTGCCAGCAGCGAGACGGGGACAGGGATGTACGAGCAGTACTTC. Translating gives CASSETGTGMYEQYF.

This chain connects TRBV5-1 to TRBJ1-5, with 11 bases fitting TRBD1. The V segment lost 4 bases and the J segment 0 bases; nucleotides outside the gene matches: 6. The germline CDR1 and CDR2 sequences are SGHRS and YFSETQ. The CDR3 has 17 amino acids. The CDR3 spells CASSPGTGGYSNQPQHF. For the CDR3, the DNA is TGCGCCAGCAGCCCCGGGACAGGGGGGTATAGCAATCAGCCCCAGCATTTT.

The chain uses TRBV5-8 and TRBJ1-5; D remains unclear. V shed 3 bases and J shed 0 bases, with 13 bases lying between them. The CDR3 has 16 residues. CDR1 is SGHTS and CDR2 is YDEGEE in the germline V gene. CDR3 bases: TGTGCCAGCAGCTCCTATGCTTTGGGTAGCAATCAGCCCCAGCATTTT. Translation gives CASSSYALGSNQPQHF. Together with reference TRBV5-8 and TRBJ1-5, the CDR3 gives the full variable domain: EAGVTQSPTHLIKTRGQQATLRCSPISGHTSVYWYQQALGLGLQFLLWYDEGEERNRGNFPPRFSGRQFPNYSSELNVNALELEDSALYLCASSSYALGSNQPQHFGDGTRLSIL.

CDR3: CASSWAGEKLFF. As DNA, the CDR3 is TGTGCCAGCAGCTGGGCGGGGGAAAAACTGTTTTTT. The genes are TRBV7-9 and TRBJ1-4; D is unresolved. Germline loops: CDR1 SEHNR, CDR2 FQNEAQ (reference sequence). There are 12 residues in the CDR3. Trimming pared 4 bases from V and 8 bases from J, leaving 8 bases between.

The chain links TRBV11-2 to TRBJ2-1, with 8 bases lining up with TRBD2. Germline V lookup: CDR1 SGHAT, CDR2 FQNNGV. V trimming: 2 bases; J trimming: 1 base; junction bases outside the gene matches: 7. The CDR3 covers 17 residues. CDR3 sequence: CASSLSGGPGSYNEQFF. The CDR3 bases are TGTGCCAGCAGCTTATCGGGGGGGCCTGGGTCCTACAATGAGCAGTTCTTC.

V gene TRBV4-2 combines with J gene TRBJ1-4; 10 bases are shared with TRBD1. V was clipped by 3 bases and J by 8 bases; unmatched bases: 6. The CDR3 spans 15 residues. Germline CDR1 LGHNA, CDR2 YNFKEQ. The CDR3 nucleotides are TGTGCCAGCAGCCATGAGGGACAGGGGTGGGAAAAACTGTTTTTT. Translated: CASSHEGQGWEKLFF.

V usage is TRBV2 and J usage is TRBJ2-7; D unclear. The V gene's germline CDR1 is SNHLY and CDR2 FYNNEI. This CDR3 has 11 amino acids. Between the trimmed V and J ends, which lost 5 bases and 4 bases, there was a span of 6 bases. The CDR3 spells CASSLGYEQYF. The CDR3, as DNA: TGTGCCAGCAGTCTGGGGTACGAGCAGTACTTC. Full variable domain (rest looked up from reference TRBV2 and TRBJ2-7): EPEVTQTPSHQVTQMGQEVILRCVPISNHLYFYWYRQILGQKVEFLVSFYNNEISEKSEIFDDQFSVERPDGSNFTLKIRSTKLEDSAMYFCASSLGYEQYFGPGTRLTVT.

The chain combines TRBV7-9 with TRBJ2-7, with 10 bases fitting TRBD2. Germline loops: CDR1 SEHNR, CDR2 FQNEAQ (reference sequence). CDR3 length: 16 amino acids. Trimming cost V 5 bases and J 4 bases; bases outside gene matches: 11. Here the CDR3 reads CASSPGLAEGVYEQYF. CDR3 sequence (DNA): TGTGCCAGCAGCCCAGGACTAGCGGAAGGGGTATACGAGCAGTACTTC.